Below, 28 T cell receptor beta chains from the same sample are listed, as sequenced in a study of blood T cell repertoires in COVID-19. Using immunoSEQ multiplex PCR, the repertoire was profiled, and TCRdb retains in-frame clones only, with some absent. The sample has approximately 65,000 clones; around 80% are singletons. Material: peripheral blood. These receptors all stem from a woman older than 75 with active or convalescent COVID-19.

The chain joins TRBV19 to TRBJ1-2, with D unresolved. Germline lookup yields CDR1 LNHDA and CDR2 SQIVND (reference sequence). The length of the CDR3 is 11 residues. Trimming took 5 bases from V and 8 from J, leaving 9 bases between them. The CDR3 DNA is TGTGCCAGTAGTTCAGGTAGAGGCTACACCTTC. Residues: CASSSGRGYTF. The variable domain in full, completed from reference TRBV19 and TRBJ1-2, reads DGGITQSPKYLFRKEGQNVTLSCEQNLNHDAMYWYRQDPGQGLRLIYYSQIVNDFQKGDIAEGYSVSREKKESFPLTVTSAQKNPTAFYLCASSSGRGYTFGSGTRLTVV.

The gene calls are TRBV12-5 and TRBJ1-4; 8 bases match TRBD1. In germline, CDR1 is LGHNT, CDR2 FRNRAP. There are 16 residues in the CDR3. Trimming cost V 5 bases and J 6 bases; bases outside gene matches: 11. The CDR3 reads CASGPPRAGGDEKLFF. The CDR3 nucleotides read TGTGCTAGTGGTCCCCCTCGCGCAGGGGGCGATGAAAAACTGTTTTTT. The variable domain in full, with the rest retrieved from reference TRBV12-5 and TRBJ1-4, is DARVTQTPRHKVTEMGQEVTMRCQPILGHNTVFWYRQTMMQGLELLAYFRNRAPLDDSGMPKDRFSAEMPDATLATLKIQPSEPRDSAVYFCASGPPRAGGDEKLFFGSGTQLSVL.

The J gene is TRBJ1-1, the V gene TRBV7-9; possible D gene TRBD1, 6 bases. The CDR3 is made up of 14 amino acids. Trimming left V 2 bases short and J 4 bases short, with 11 bases between. Germline CDR1 reads SEHNR; CDR2 reads FQNEAQ (reference sequence). CDR3 sequence: CASSLRSGATEAFF. DNA for the CDR3: TGTGCCAGCAGCTTACGTTCAGGGGCCACTGAAGCTTTCTTT.

The chain couples TRBV6-5 to TRBJ2-3, with 10 bases matching TRBD2. After removal of 6 bases from V and 8 bases from J, the junction contained 11 bases not matched to a gene. This CDR3 spans 15 amino acids. The germline CDR1 and CDR2 sequences are MNHEY and SVGAGI. The CDR3: CASRSTSGVIGTQYF. CDR3 DNA: TGTGCCAGCAGGAGTACTAGCGGGGTTATTGGTACGCAGTATTTT.

The chain is built from TRBV5-1 and TRBJ1-1; no definite D call. The CDR3 length is 15 residues. The ends were cut back, 5 bases at V and 7 bases at J, with 21 bases in the middle. Germline CDR1 reads SGHRS; CDR2 reads YFSETQ. Here the CDR3 reads CASSLGGSTLGEAFF. The CDR3 bases are TGCGCCAGCAGTCTTGGAGGGTCCACCTTGGGTGAAGCTTTCTTT.

This chain connects TRBV18 to TRBJ1-5; D is uncertain. Germline V gives CDR1 KGHSH, CDR2 LQKENI. CDR3 length: 18 residues. V lost 6 bases to trimming and J lost 0 bases, with 21 bases between them. The CDR3 loop is CASSLRAGAINSNQPQHF. CDR3 sequence (DNA): TGTGCCAGCTCCCTCCGGGCGGGCGCCATTAATAGCAATCAGCCCCAGCATTTT.

The rearrangement links TRBV11-3 to TRBJ1-2; D is ambiguous. From germline, CDR1 is SGHNT and CDR2 YENEEA. This CDR3 has 13 amino acids. V lost 2 bases and J 2 bases, leaving 6 bases between the germline ends. CDR3 loop: CASSLRGNYGYTF. The CDR3 DNA is TGTGCCAGCAGCTTAAGAGGGAACTATGGCTACACCTTC.

This clone was detected once. The chain has TRBV18 and TRBJ1-2; D gene uncertain. V lost 3 bases, J lost 0 bases, and 20 bases lay in between. This CDR3 has 18 residues. Germline CDR1 and CDR2: KGHSH and LQKENI. DNA of the CDR3: TGTGCCAGCTCACCGGCGCCGGGGAGCAACCTCTCTAACTATGGCTACACCTTC. This sequence encodes CASSPAPGSNLSNYGYTF.

The chain recombines TRBV11-2 with TRBJ1-2; unclear D gene. V was shortened by 5 bases and J by 6 bases, with 4 bases between the two germline ends. Germline V CDR1 and CDR2: SGHAT, FQNNGV. CDR3 length: 10 residues. The CDR3 loop is CASSANGYTF. In DNA, the CDR3 is TGTGCCAGCAGCGCGAATGGCTACACCTTC.

A single count supports this clone. The chain uses TRBV3-1 (or the pseudogene TRBV3-2) and TRBJ2-4, with D possibly being TRBD2 (6 bases). Germline assignment: CDR1 LGHDT and CDR2 YNNKEL (reference sequence). The CDR3 length is 12 residues. Trimming pared 2 bases from V and 13 bases from J, leaving 12 bases between. CDR3 protein: CASSQPAGRQYF. DNA for the CDR3: TGTGCCAGCAGCCAACCAGCGGGCCGGCAGTACTTC.

The V gene is TRBV11-2, the J gene TRBJ1-1; D remains unclear. The germline V gene encodes CDR1 SGHAT and CDR2 FQNNGV. CDR3 length equals 13 residues. Trimming removed 1 base from V and 6 bases from J, with 9 bases in between. Written as DNA, the CDR3 is TGTGCCAGCAGCTTAGGAACAGTTTCTGAAGCTTTCTTT. Its protein product is CASSLGTVSEAFF.

The rearrangement links TRBV5-4 to TRBJ1-2, with D possibly TRBD1 on 6 matching bases. The V and J ends lost 4 bases and 6 bases respectively, with 13 bases between them. The CDR3 has 13 amino acids. From germline, CDR1 is SGHNT and CDR2 YYREEE (reference sequence). Written as DNA, the CDR3 is TGTGCCAGCAGCGATGACAGGTTGGATGGCTACACCTTC. Protein: CASSDDRLDGYTF.

The V gene is TRBV10-2, the J gene TRBJ2-1; 9 positions match TRBD1. The V gene's germline CDR1 is WSHSY and CDR2 SAAADI. The junction had 10 bases not matched to a gene; V was cut back by 1 base and J by 0 bases. The CDR3 covers 19 residues. Here the CDR3 reads CASSEWRTGVSSSYNEQFF. The DNA for the CDR3 is TGCGCCAGCAGTGAGTGGCGGACAGGGGTTTCGAGCTCCTACAATGAGCAGTTCTTC.

This chain joins TRBV5-5 and TRBJ2-5, with D possibly TRBD1 on 6 matching bases. In germline, CDR1 is SGHKS, CDR2 YYEKEE (reference sequence). CDR3 length: 14 amino acids. Deletions cut 6 bases from V and 4 bases from J, with 16 bases between. The CDR3 loop is CASTESGVGETQYF. The CDR3 DNA reads TGTGCCAGCACCGAATCAGGGGTGGGAGAGACCCAGTACTTC.

The V call is TRBV6-5, the J call TRBJ1-1; possible D gene TRBD1, 6 bases. Trimming left V 7 bases short and J 7 bases short, with 13 bases between. Germline loops: CDR1 MNHEY, CDR2 SVGAGI. CDR3 length: 12 amino acids. The CDR3 DNA reads as TGTGCCAGCATATCGGACAGCCGTGAAGCTTTCTTT. Residues: CASISDSREAFF.

The rearrangement uses TRBV7-9 and TRBJ1-1; D is perhaps TRBD1 (6 bases). Germline CDR1 is SEHNR and CDR2 is FQNEAQ (reference sequence). This CDR3 has 16 residues. V lost 5 bases, J lost 6 bases, and 22 bases lay in between. CDR3: CASSEEGHVILAEAFF. For the CDR3, the DNA is TGTGCCAGCAGCGAAGAGGGACACGTAATTCTCGCTGAAGCTTTCTTT.

This chain joins TRBV2 and TRBJ2-1; 14 nucleotides agree with TRBD2. In germline, CDR1 is SNHLY, CDR2 FYNNEI. Germline trimming cut 6 bases from V and 9 bases from J; bases unmatched to any gene: 7. This CDR3 spans 15 amino acids. The CDR3 nucleotides are TGTGCCAGCAGCCCGACTAGCGGGGGGGCGGGTGAGCAGTTCTTC. Its protein is CASSPTSGGAGEQFF.

The genes are TRBV30 and TRBJ2-2, with a weak D call TRBD2 (6 bases). CDR1 GTSNPN and CDR2 SVGIG come from the germline V gene (reference sequence). The CDR3 spans 14 residues. V was cut by 7 bases and J by 5 bases, with 17 bases left in between. The DNA for the CDR3 is TGTGCCTCATCCCGGAGGGTGAGGACCGGGGAGCTGTTTTTT. Its translation: CASSRRVRTGELFF.

This chain connects TRBV28 to TRBJ1-2; 10 bases fit TRBD1. The CDR3 extends over 14 amino acids. CDR1 and CDR2 from the germline V gene are MDHEN and SYDVKM. V shed 5 bases, J shed 7 bases, and the junction held 7 bases outside the gene matches. The CDR3 nucleotides are TGTGCCAGCAGTATTGGACAGGGGGAAGTTGGCTACACCTTC. It is translated as CASSIGQGEVGYTF.

This rearrangement joins TRBV11-3 to TRBJ2-1, with D tentatively TRBD2 (6 bases). Trimming stripped 2 bases from V and 3 bases from J, with 17 bases between. The CDR3 is 17 residues long. Germline loops: CDR1 SGHNT, CDR2 YENEEA. The CDR3 sequence is CASSLSGEDYFYNEQFF. Written as DNA, the CDR3 is TGTGCCAGCAGCTTATCTGGGGAGGACTACTTCTACAATGAGCAGTTCTTC.

J is TRBJ2-7 and V is TRBV5-1; tentative D call: TRBD2 (5 bases). Germline-derived CDR1 and CDR2 are SGHRS and YFSETQ. V lost 2 bases and J 5 bases, leaving 20 bases between the germline ends. The length of the CDR3 is 16 residues. CDR3 DNA: TGCGCCAGCAGCTTACAACCCATTCGGGGTAGCGACGAGCAGTACTTC. The encoded protein is CASSLQPIRGSDEQYF.

The J gene is TRBJ2-2, the V gene TRBV9; D not resolved. Trimming stripped 0 bases from V and 3 bases from J, with 9 bases between. CDR1 and CDR2 from the germline V gene are SGDLS and YYNGEE. The CDR3 totals 15 residues. The CDR3 DNA reads TGTGCCAGCAGCGTAGCCCTATTAGACACCGGGGAGCTGTTTTTT. Translating it yields CASSVALLDTGELFF. The whole variable domain, filled in from reference TRBV9 and TRBJ2-2, reads DSGVTQTPKHLITATGQRVTLRCSPRSGDLSVYWYQQSLDQGLQFLIQYYNGEERAKGNILERFSAQQFPDLHSELNLSSLELGDSALYFCASSVALLDTGELFFGEGSRLTVL.

The chain links TRBV6-1 to TRBJ2-1; 9 bases are shared with TRBD2. The CDR3 extends over 15 amino acids. Trimming took 4 bases from V and 9 from J; bases not matched to a gene: 10. CDR1 and CDR2 from the germline V gene are MNHNS and SASEGT. The CDR3 DNA sequence: TGTGCCAGCAGTGGACGGGCGGGGGGGGAGTCTGAGCAGTTCTTC. Protein sequence: CASSGRAGGESEQFF.

This chain connects TRBV7-9 to TRBJ2-1; a possible D gene is TRBD1 (5 bases). This CDR3 comprises 15 residues. Per the germline V gene, CDR1 is SEHNR and CDR2 is FQNEAQ (reference sequence). Trimming took 5 bases from V and 1 from J, leaving 12 bases between them. The CDR3 sequence: CASSLGRGSYNEQFF. The CDR3 region has the DNA TGTGCCAGCAGCCTAGGAAGGGGTTCCTACAATGAGCAGTTCTTC. The complete variable domain, with remaining parts taken from reference TRBV7-9 and TRBJ2-1, reads DTGVSQNPRHKITKRGQNVTFRCDPISEHNRLYWYRQTLGQGPEFLTYFQNEAQLEKSRLLSDRFSAERPKGSFSTLEIQRTEQGDSAMYLCASSLGRGSYNEQFFGPGTRLTVL.

This rearrangement joins TRBV7-2 to TRBJ1-4; D remains ambiguous. The CDR3 sequence is 14 residues long. Germline CDR1 is SGHTA and CDR2 is FQGNSA. Trimming left V 5 bases short and J 6 bases short, with 13 bases between. CDR3 in DNA: TGTGCCAGCAGCCCGGGTCGCGAGGATGAAAAACTGTTTTTT. Translating gives CASSPGREDEKLFF.

This clone appeared a single time. This chain connects TRBV27 to TRBJ2-5; 8 positions match TRBD1. The CDR3 is 15 amino acids. With 3 bases clipped from V and 5 bases from J, the junction kept 8 bases outside the gene matches. Germline V lookup: CDR1 MNHEY, CDR2 SMNVEV (reference sequence). The CDR3 sequence is CASSLGTGRGETQYF. The CDR3 nucleotides read TGTGCCAGCAGTTTGGGGACAGGCAGAGGGGAGACCCAGTACTTC.

The J gene is TRBJ1-5, the V gene TRBV6-2 or TRBV6-3; maybe TRBD1 (6 bases). V gave up 1 base and J gave up 0 bases, with 16 bases separating them. Germline V gene data show CDR1 as MNHEY and CDR2 as SVGEGT. The CDR3 has 18 residues. The CDR3 loop is CASSYWGQGVNSNQPQHF. Here the CDR3 DNA reads TGTGCCAGCAGTTACTGGGGGCAAGGCGTTAATAGCAATCAGCCCCAGCATTTT.

The chain employs TRBV5-1 and TRBJ2-5; 7 positions match TRBD1. CDR1 and CDR2 from the germline V gene are SGHRS and YFSETQ. The CDR3 runs 14 residues. Losses at the gene ends were 4 bases for V and 5 bases for J; bases not matched to a gene: 8. Here the CDR3 reads CASSPYGQVETQYF. CDR3 nucleotide sequence: TGCGCCAGCAGCCCCTACGGACAGGTGGAGACCCAGTACTTC.